One sample yielded the 32 T cell receptor beta chains listed below, sequenced in a study of blood T cell repertoires in COVID-19. Produced via immunoSEQ multiplex PCR; TCRdb's table is partial and in-frame only. The repertoire has about 300,000 clones, under 90% of them found once; the top ten carry approximately 2%. Specimen: peripheral blood. Source of these receptors: a woman aged 25 to 45 with COVID-19, enrolled during active disease.

This chain links TRBV7-2 with TRBJ2-3; unclear D gene. Trimming pared 5 bases from V and 0 bases from J, leaving 12 bases between. The CDR3 has 15 residues. CDR1 is SGHTA, CDR2 FQGNSA, per germline. The CDR3: CASSPVVQSTDTQYF. For the CDR3, the DNA is TGTGCCAGCAGCCCGGTGGTACAGAGCACAGATACGCAGTATTTT. The complete variable domain, with remaining parts taken from reference TRBV7-2 and TRBJ2-3, reads GAGVSQSPSNKVTEKGKDVELRCDPISGHTALYWYRQSLGQGLEFLIYFQGNSAPDKSGLPSDRFSAERTGGSVSTLTIQRTQQEDSAVYLCASSPVVQSTDTQYFGPGTRLTVL.

This chain connects TRBV19 to TRBJ1-5, with D unresolved. Germline CDR1 is LNHDA and CDR2 is SQIVND (reference sequence). The CDR3 is 17 amino acids. Trimming removed 3 bases at V and 1 base at J, with 16 bases between. CDR3 nucleotides: TGTGCCAGTAGTATGGATAGGAGCGGTAGGAGCAATCAGCCCCAGCATTTT. Translation gives CASSMDRSGRSNQPQHF.

The rearrangement links TRBV5-7 to TRBJ1-6; D gene unclear. TRBV5-7 qualifies as an ORF whose function is uncertain. The CDR3 is 13 residues long. Trimming took 4 bases from V and 11 from J, leaving 13 bases between them. CDR3 nucleotide sequence: TGTGCCAGCAGCCCCAAAATTCATCCACCCCTCCACTTT. Amino acids: CASSPKIHPPLHF.

CDR3: CATSSRRARGNEQFF. CDR3 coding DNA: TGTGCCACCAGCAGCCGACGTGCCCGGGGCAATGAGCAGTTCTTC. V is TRBV15 and J is TRBJ2-1, with D possibly TRBD2 on 5 matching bases. Germline CDR1 is LNHNV and CDR2 is YYDKDF (reference sequence). Between the trimmed V and J ends, which lost 3 bases and 6 bases, there was a span of 15 bases. This CDR3 is 15 amino acids long. Drawing the rest from reference TRBV15 and TRBJ2-1, the complete variable domain is DAMVIQNPRYQVTQFGKPVTLSCSQTLNHNVMYWYQQKSSQAPKLLFHYYDKDFNNEADTPDNFQSRRPNTSFCFLDIRSPGLGDTAMYLCATSSRRARGNEQFFGPGTRLTVL.

This clone was seen more than once but under ten times. V usage is TRBV10-2 and J usage is TRBJ2-1, with D uncertain. V was trimmed by 4 bases and J by 9 bases, leaving 13 bases between them. Germline V lookup: CDR1 WSHSY, CDR2 SAAADI. The CDR3 is 13 residues long. The CDR3 DNA reads TGCGCCAGCAGTGGCGTAAGTCTTTCTGAGCAGTTCTTC. Its translation: CASSGVSLSEQFF.

The gene calls are TRBV2 and TRBJ1-3, with D hard to call. From germline, CDR1 is SNHLY and CDR2 FYNNEI. The ends were cut back, 8 bases at V and 4 bases at J, with 15 bases in the middle. The CDR3 covers 14 residues. This CDR3 reads CASFLGSWGNTIYF. Here the CDR3 DNA reads TGTGCCAGCTTCTTGGGGAGCTGGGGAAACACCATATATTTT.

The V gene is TRBV14, the J gene TRBJ1-2, with D hard to call. The CDR3 sequence is 13 residues long. Trimming cost V 2 bases and J 6 bases, with 10 bases left between them. Germline loops: CDR1 SGHDN, CDR2 FVKESK. The CDR3, as DNA: TGTGCCAGCAGCCAAACGTCCCGGGATGGCTACACCTTC. Translation: CASSQTSRDGYTF.

This rearrangement joins TRBV7-3 to TRBJ2-2, with D perhaps TRBD1 (5 bases). Between the trimmed V and J ends, which lost 4 bases and 6 bases, there was a span of 9 bases. The germline CDR1 and CDR2 sequences are SGHTA and FQGTGA. The CDR3 length is 13 residues. This chain's CDR3 is CASSSQGSGELFF. The CDR3 DNA reads TGTGCCAGCAGCTCTCAGGGATCCGGGGAGCTGTTTTTT. Complete variable domain (other parts from reference TRBV7-3 and TRBJ2-2): GAGVSQTPSNKVTEKGKYVELRCDPISGHTALYWYRQSLGQGPEFLIYFQGTGAADDSGLPNDRFFAVRPEGSVSTLKIQRTERGDSAVYLCASSSQGSGELFFGEGSRLTVL.

This clone has only a few counts. The chain has TRBV3-1 (or the pseudogene TRBV3-2) and TRBJ1-1; 10 bases match TRBD1. This CDR3 has 13 amino acids. After removal of 5 bases from V and 10 bases from J, the junction contained 7 bases not matched to a gene. Germline values: CDR1 LGHDT, CDR2 YNNKEL (reference sequence). The CDR3 nucleotides are TGTGCCAGCAGCAGGGACAGGGGAAGTTTAGCTTTCTTT. This sequence encodes CASSRDRGSLAFF.

The V call is TRBV19, the J call TRBJ1-5; D gene ambiguous. The CDR3 totals 14 residues. Trimming pared 2 bases from V and 0 bases from J, leaving 5 bases between. CDR1 and CDR2 from the germline V gene are LNHDA and SQIVND (reference sequence). CDR3 amino acids: CASSITDSNQPQHF. The CDR3 DNA sequence: TGTGCCAGTAGTATAACAGATAGCAATCAGCCCCAGCATTTT.

The chain has TRBV3-1 (or the pseudogene TRBV3-2) and TRBJ1-1; 11 bases match TRBD1. V was clipped by 0 bases and J by 7 bases; unmatched bases: 7. The CDR3 runs to 16 residues. Germline CDR1 is LGHDT and CDR2 is YNNKEL (reference sequence). CDR3 residues: CASSQDLGTGGGEAFF. Here the CDR3 DNA reads TGTGCCAGCAGCCAAGATCTTGGGACAGGGGGTGGTGAAGCTTTCTTT.

The chain couples TRBV4-1 to TRBJ1-5; no definite D call. Deletions cut 0 bases from V and 7 bases from J, with 10 bases between. Germline CDR1 and CDR2: MGHRA and YSYEKL. The CDR3 is 14 amino acids. The chain's CDR3 is CASSQDRPGQPQHF. In DNA, the CDR3 is TGCGCCAGCAGCCAAGATCGTCCAGGACAGCCCCAGCATTTT.

The rearrangement joins TRBV12-3 or TRBV12-4 to TRBJ1-5; D ambiguous. Trimming left V 6 bases short and J 5 bases short, with 8 bases between. The CDR3 sequence is 12 residues long. The CDR3 here is CASSPGDQPQHF. The CDR3 coding sequence is TGTGCCAGCAGCCCCGGGGATCAGCCCCAGCATTTT.

V and J are TRBV11-3 and TRBJ2-1; the match to TRBD2 covers 8 bases. The CDR3 runs to 14 residues. Trimming removed 4 bases from V and 4 bases from J; junction bases left unmatched: 3. Germline V gives CDR1 SGHNT, CDR2 YENEEA. CDR3 sequence (DNA): TGTGCCAGCAGCTCCGGGGGGGCATACAATGAGCAGTTCTTC. As protein: CASSSGGAYNEQFF.

J is TRBJ2-2 and V is TRBV15; D perhaps matches TRBD1 (6 bases). CDR1 is LNHNV and CDR2 is YYDKDF in the germline V gene (reference sequence). The CDR3 contains 18 residues. Trimming stripped 0 bases from V and 2 bases from J, with 16 bases between. Here the CDR3 DNA reads TGTGCCACCAGCAGAGAGGGGCGCGGCAGGGGAAACACCGGGGAGCTGTTTTTT. Translated: CATSREGRGRGNTGELFF.

V usage is TRBV19 and J usage is TRBJ1-6; D not certain. This CDR3 is built from 12 residues. The germline V and J ends were trimmed by 4 bases and 11 bases, with 9 bases remaining between them. The germline V gene encodes CDR1 LNHDA and CDR2 SQIVND (reference sequence). As DNA, the CDR3 is TGTGCCAGTAGTAGCGGGCCACCACCCCTCCACTTT. Translated: CASSSGPPPLHF.

This chain uses TRBV7-2 with TRBJ2-7; TRBD2 matches 9 bases. The CDR3 extends over 16 amino acids. Germline CDR1 and CDR2: SGHTA and FQGNSA. V shed 3 bases and J 3 bases; nucleotides not matched to a gene: 9. The CDR3 nucleotides read TGTGCCAGCAGCTTCCACGCTAGGCGGGGGGGCTACGAGCAGTACTTC. This encodes CASSFHARRGGYEQYF.

V is TRBV18 and J is TRBJ1-2; possibly TRBD1 for D (6 bases). V lost 5 bases and J 8 bases, leaving 15 bases between the germline ends. Germline assignment: CDR1 KGHSH and CDR2 LQKENI. The CDR3 contains 13 residues. The chain's CDR3 is CASSTTQGEGYTF. As DNA, the CDR3 is TGTGCCAGCTCAACAACACAGGGTGAGGGCTACACCTTC.

The chain couples TRBV6-5 to TRBJ2-1, with 8 bases matching TRBD2. V was pared by 7 bases and J by 7 bases, with 9 bases of the junction left unmatched. Germline lookup yields CDR1 MNHEY and CDR2 SVGAGI. This CDR3 is 14 amino acids long. DNA for the CDR3: TGTGCCAGCACCAAGTTAGCGGGGAATAATGAGCAGTTCTTC. As protein: CASTKLAGNNEQFF.

The J gene is TRBJ2-1, the V gene TRBV29-1; 9 nucleotides align to TRBD1. CDR1 and CDR2 (germline): SQVTM, ANQGSEA. Germline trimming cut 7 bases from V and 0 bases from J; bases unmatched to any gene: 4. The CDR3 consists of 14 residues. The CDR3 here is CSATDRGSYNEQFF. As DNA, the CDR3 is TGCAGCGCCACGGACAGGGGCTCCTACAATGAGCAGTTCTTC.

The chain combines TRBV6-2 or TRBV6-3 with TRBJ2-7, with 8 bases identical to TRBD1. V trimming: 6 bases; J trimming: 4 bases; junction bases outside the gene matches: 8. CDR1 is MNHEY, CDR2 SVGEGT, per germline. The CDR3 sequence is 14 residues long. Here the CDR3 DNA reads TGTGCCAGCAGCAAAACCGGGACAGGTTACGAGCAGTACTTC. This sequence encodes CASSKTGTGYEQYF.

The V call is TRBV23-1, the J call TRBJ1-5; D gene ambiguous. TRBV23-1 is given ORF status, its function remaining uncertain. The CDR3 extends over 14 amino acids. The V end was cut by 0 bases, the J end by 3 bases, with 6 bases between. The CDR3 spells CASSQSSVNQPQHF. The CDR3, as DNA: TGCGCCAGCAGTCAATCGTCAGTCAATCAGCCCCAGCATTTT.

This sequence joins TRBV18 and TRBJ1-1; 9 nucleotides match TRBD1. The trim removed 6 bases at V and 6 bases at J, leaving 5 bases unmatched. Germline CDR1 is KGHSH and CDR2 is LQKENI. CDR3 length: 13 amino acids. This chain's CDR3 is CASSPGQGAEAFF. In nucleotides, the CDR3 is TGTGCCAGCTCGCCGGGACAGGGCGCTGAAGCTTTCTTT. Supplemented by reference TRBV18 and TRBJ1-1, the full variable domain reads NAGVMQNPRHLVRRRGQEARLRCSPMKGHSHVYWYRQLPEEGLKFMVYLQKENIIDESGMPKERFSAEFPKEGPSILRIQQVVRGDSAAYFCASSPGQGAEAFFGQGTRLTVV.

This chain's CDR3 is CSVEIRGDRGNREQFF. Here the CDR3 DNA reads TGCAGCGTTGAGATACGCGGGGACAGGGGGAATCGTGAGCAGTTCTTC. This chain uses TRBV29-1 with TRBJ2-1; TRBD1 aligns across 11 bases. The germline gives CDR1 SQVTM, CDR2 ANQGSEA. This CDR3 spans 16 amino acids. V was pared by 3 bases and J by 9 bases, with 13 bases of the junction left unmatched.

This chain joins TRBV3-1 (or the pseudogene TRBV3-2) and TRBJ1-1; D possibly corresponds to TRBD1 (6 bases). Trimming removed 2 bases at V and 6 bases at J, with 22 bases between. This CDR3 is built from 17 residues. Germline CDR1 and CDR2: LGHDT and YNNKEL (reference sequence). The DNA for the CDR3 is TGTGCCAGCAGCCAAACTCCTACAGGGAGAGTAATGGCTGAAGCTTTCTTT. Amino acids: CASSQTPTGRVMAEAFF.

This clone has just one count. The V and J genes are TRBV2 and TRBJ1-2, with D possibly TRBD1 on 5 matching bases. The V gene's germline CDR1 is SNHLY and CDR2 FYNNEI. The CDR3 covers 12 residues. Trimming removed 5 bases from V and 8 bases from J, with 12 bases in between. CDR3: CASSIYQGGYTF. The CDR3 nucleotides are TGTGCCAGCAGTATATACCAGGGCGGCTACACCTTC.

The chain links TRBV9 to TRBJ1-6; tentatively, D is TRBD1 (6 bases). V was pared by 3 bases and J by 10 bases, with 11 bases between. Germline-derived CDR1 and CDR2 are SGDLS and YYNGEE. This CDR3 spans 13 amino acids. CDR3 loop: CASSEGGYSPLHF. The CDR3 DNA sequence: TGTGCCAGCAGCGAGGGGGGGTACTCACCCCTCCACTTT.

This chain connects TRBV28 to TRBJ2-3; a possible D gene is TRBD2 (5 bases). This CDR3 has 10 residues. V was clipped by 9 bases and J by 4 bases, with 5 bases between them. Germline CDR1 is MDHEN and CDR2 is SYDVKM. The CDR3 DNA sequence: TGTGCCAGGGACTCAGATACGCAGTATTTT. The encoded protein is CARDSDTQYF.

The rearrangement links TRBV7-9 to TRBJ2-1, with D maybe TRBD1 (6 bases). Germline assignment: CDR1 SEHNR and CDR2 FQNEAQ (reference sequence). This CDR3 has 14 amino acids. The V and J ends lost 2 bases and 7 bases respectively, with 12 bases between them. Here the CDR3 DNA reads TGTGCCAGCAGCTTAAACAGGGTAGGGAATGAGCAGTTCTTC. Translation: CASSLNRVGNEQFF.

The chain is built from TRBV9 and TRBJ1-2; D is undetermined. The CDR3 sequence is 15 residues long. The germline V and J ends were trimmed by 3 bases and 3 bases, with 15 bases remaining between them. CDR1 and CDR2 from the germline V gene are SGDLS and YYNGEE. The CDR3 is CASSAGEALDYGYTF. The CDR3 DNA reads as TGTGCCAGCAGCGCTGGGGAGGCTCTGGACTATGGCTACACCTTC.

This chain joins TRBV11-1 and TRBJ1-2; D gene ambiguous. Germline V gene sequence: CDR1 SGHAT, CDR2 FQDESV (reference sequence). V was trimmed by 3 bases and J by 5 bases, leaving 13 bases between them. The CDR3 is 14 amino acids. The CDR3 sequence is CASSFRASLYGYTF. CDR3 DNA: TGTGCCAGCAGCTTCCGAGCATCACTGTATGGCTACACCTTC.

V gene TRBV19 combines with J gene TRBJ1-1; D possibly corresponds to TRBD1 (6 bases). Trimming stripped 5 bases from V and 1 base from J, with 11 bases between. This CDR3 is 14 amino acids long. Germline V lookup: CDR1 LNHDA, CDR2 SQIVND (reference sequence). The CDR3 nucleotides are TGTGCCAGTAGTTGGGGGGGCCCGAACACTGAAGCTTTCTTT. This translates into CASSWGGPNTEAFF.